This is a list of T cell receptor beta chains from one sample in a study of T cells in Graves' hyperthyroidism and ophthalmopathy. TCRdb reprocessed the multiplex PCR reads via MiXCR and lists one record per CDR3 protein. The table has hundreds of thousands of distinct CDR3 sequences, approximately 13% seen once. Sequencing input: blood. The receptors derive from a woman aged 18-35 years with Graves' hyperthyroidism. Both conserved end residues are part of each CDR3. The D gene is left open where the match is weak. Rows give clone size only sometimes, using once, few, many, or a class for an expanded clone.

DNA: TGTGCCAGCAGGGAGGGTTCGCAGGGATTGGCTTTCTTT
CDR3: CASREGSQGLAFF
V: TRBV7-9
length: 13
J: TRBJ1-1
D: NA
size: once

DNA: TGTGCCAGCAGCGGAGAGCGGGGGCCTGACACAGATACGCAGTATTTT
CDR3: CASSGERGPDTDTQYF
V: TRBV11-1
length: 16
J: TRBJ2-3
D: TRBD2
size: many

DNA: TGTGCCAGCAGCTTCCCACCATCTAGCACAGATACGCAGTATTTT
CDR3: CASSFPPSSTDTQYF
V: TRBV7-9
length: 15
J: TRBJ2-3
D: NA
size: many

DNA: TGTGCCAGCATCCGGGGAAGCTCCTACGAGCAGTACTTC
CDR3: CASIRGSSYEQYF
V: TRBV28
length: 13
J: TRBJ2-7
D: NA
size: many

DNA: TGTGCCACCACACCCACTAGCGGGGTAACCAATGAGCAGTTCTTC
CDR3: CATTPTSGVTNEQFF
V: TRBV2
length: 15
J: TRBJ2-1
D: TRBD2
size: many

DNA: TGTGCCAGCAGTTCTATTCCGGGGGATGAGCAGTTCTTC
CDR3: CASSSIPGDEQFF
V: TRBV7-9
length: 13
J: TRBJ2-1
D: NA
size: few

DNA: TGTGCCAGCAGCCTATGGCCGGCCTACACAGATACGCAGTATTTT
CDR3: CASSLWPAYTDTQYF
V: TRBV5-6
length: 15
J: TRBJ2-3
D: NA
size: few

DNA: TGTGCCAGCAGTTCACTGACAGGGGGCGAAAATCAGCCCCAGCATTTT
CDR3: CASSSLTGGENQPQHF
V: TRBV6-5
length: 16
J: TRBJ1-5
D: TRBD1
size: many

DNA: TGTGCTAGCAGTCTCGCCGTTGACAGCACAGATACGCAGTATTTT
CDR3: CASSLAVDSTDTQYF
V: TRBV7-7
length: 15
J: TRBJ2-3
D: NA
size: many

DNA: TGCAGTGCCCCAGACAGGGGGTTCTATGGCTACACCTTC
CDR3: CSAPDRGFYGYTF
V: TRBV20-1
length: 13
J: TRBJ1-2
D: TRBD1
size: NA

DNA: TGTGCCAGCAGAGATTTCGTTGGTTCCTACGAGCAGTACTTC
CDR3: CASRDFVGSYEQYF
V: TRBV28
length: 14
J: TRBJ2-7
D: NA
size: many

DNA: TGTGCCAGCAGCCAAGGGCGGGACTGGCAAGAGACCCAGTACTTC
CDR3: CASSQGRDWQETQYF
V: TRBV3-1
length: 15
J: TRBJ2-5
D: NA
size: medium-sized

DNA: TGCAGTGCTAGTGGTGGCTGGACGAACACTGAAGCTTTCTTT
CDR3: CSASGGWTNTEAFF
V: TRBV20-1
length: 14
J: TRBJ1-1
D: NA
size: many

DNA: TGTGCCAGCAGTCCCTCGGTTGGCCCCGGTCCCCAGCATTTT
CDR3: CASSPSVGPGPQHF
V: TRBV27
length: 14
J: TRBJ1-5
D: NA
size: few

DNA: TGTGCCAGCAGTACTCAGGGGCTGGAGACCCAGTACTTC
CDR3: CASSTQGLETQYF
V: TRBV28
length: 13
J: TRBJ2-5
D: NA
size: many

DNA: TGCGCCAGCAGCTTGGGGACTAGCGGGACCAATGAGCAGTTCTTC
CDR3: CASSLGTSGTNEQFF
V: TRBV5-1
length: 15
J: TRBJ2-1
D: TRBD2
size: many

DNA: TGTGCCAGCAGTCCAGGGGGCGCCTCCTACGAGCAGTACTTC
CDR3: CASSPGGASYEQYF
V: TRBV12-3/TRBV12-4
length: 14
J: TRBJ2-7
D: TRBD1
size: many

DNA: TGTGCCAGCAGCCACAATTTAGGGGGGGGATTCGGCGGGGAGCTGTTTTTT
CDR3: CASSHNLGGGFGGELFF
V: TRBV4-2
length: 17
J: TRBJ2-2
D: NA
size: few

DNA: TGTGCCAGCAGCCAAGTGGTGTGGCTAGCGGGAGAGACCCAGTACTTC
CDR3: CASSQVVWLAGETQYF
V: TRBV3-1
length: 16
J: TRBJ2-5
D: TRBD2
size: many

DNA: TGCGCCAGCAGCCCCGGGACTAGCGGGAGTCAAGAGCAGTTCTTC
CDR3: CASSPGTSGSQEQFF
V: TRBV10-2
length: 15
J: TRBJ2-1
D: TRBD2
size: many

DNA: TGCAGTGCTAGAGATGGGGGCGCCCCTGAAGAGACCCAGTACTTC
CDR3: CSARDGGAPEETQYF
V: TRBV20-1
length: 15
J: TRBJ2-5
D: NA
size: many

DNA: TGCAGTGCTAGTTCCGGGACAGCACAAGAGACCCAGTACTTC
CDR3: CSASSGTAQETQYF
V: TRBV20-1
length: 14
J: TRBJ2-5
D: TRBD1
size: many

DNA: TGCAGCTCAAAGACTAGCGCCCAAGAGACCCAGTACTTC
CDR3: CSSKTSAQETQYF
V: TRBV20-1
length: 13
J: TRBJ2-5
D: TRBD2
size: many

DNA: TGTGCCAGCAGGCGTTGGGGGGGTCCCCCTCTCGCTTTCTTT
CDR3: CASRRWGGPPLAFF
V: TRBV28
length: 14
J: TRBJ1-1
D: NA
size: many

DNA: TGCAGCGCCCAACCCCACACGGGGTTCAACTATGGCTACACCTTC
CDR3: CSAQPHTGFNYGYTF
V: TRBV29-1
length: 15
J: TRBJ1-2
D: NA
size: many

DNA: TGTGCCAGCTCACCAAGAGGTCCCCCTATGACTGAAGCTTTCTTT
CDR3: CASSPRGPPMTEAFF
V: TRBV18
length: 15
J: TRBJ1-1
D: NA
size: many

DNA: TGTGCCAGTTTTGCAAGCGGGGTTGGCTACACCTTC
CDR3: CASFASGVGYTF
V: TRBV3-1
length: 12
J: TRBJ1-2
D: NA
size: many

DNA: TGTGCCAGCAGCTTTAGCGGGTTTAGCACAGATACGCAGTATTTT
CDR3: CASSFSGFSTDTQYF
V: TRBV7-2
length: 15
J: TRBJ2-3
D: TRBD2
size: many

DNA: TGTGCCAGCAGCCCGGGACTAGCGAGGAGTTACGAGCAGTACTTC
CDR3: CASSPGLARSYEQYF
V: TRBV3-1
length: 15
J: TRBJ2-7
D: TRBD2
size: NA

DNA: TGCAGTGCTAGACCGCGGGGCGCCCATCGCCCCCAGCATTTT
CDR3: CSARPRGAHRPQHF
V: TRBV20-1
length: 14
J: TRBJ1-5
D: NA
size: many

DNA: TGTGCCAGCAGCTCGGGCGCAGGGAACGAGCAGTACTTC
CDR3: CASSSGAGNEQYF
V: TRBV7-3
length: 13
J: TRBJ2-7
D: NA
size: many

DNA: TGCGCCAGCAGCTTGGTCTCTAGCGGGAGCACCTCAAGCTCCTACGAGCAGTACTTC
CDR3: CASSLVSSGSTSSSYEQYF
V: TRBV5-1
length: 19
J: TRBJ2-7
D: TRBD2
size: many

DNA: TGTGCCAGCTCCGCTGGGACAGGGAAAAATTACGAGCAGTACTTC
CDR3: CASSAGTGKNYEQYF
V: TRBV7-9
length: 15
J: TRBJ2-7
D: TRBD1
size: once

DNA: TGTGCCAGCAGCGTAGGACCGGGTGATCGTGGTGGCTACACCTTC
CDR3: CASSVGPGDRGGYTF
V: TRBV9
length: 15
J: TRBJ1-2
D: NA
size: few

DNA: TGTGCCAGCAGTGACGCCGGGACTAGCGTACATGGTGGGCAGTTCTTC
CDR3: CASSDAGTSVHGGQFF
V: TRBV25-1
length: 16
J: TRBJ2-1
D: TRBD2
size: NA

DNA: TGTGCCACCAGCAGAGTACGGTCGGGGGGAGGGCTTGAGACCCAGTACTTC
CDR3: CATSRVRSGGGLETQYF
V: TRBV15
length: 17
J: TRBJ2-5
D: TRBD2
size: NA

DNA: TGTGCCAGCAGTTACCTTCGGGGCCGGACTGAAGCTTTCTTT
CDR3: CASSYLRGRTEAFF
V: TRBV6-1
length: 14
J: TRBJ1-1
D: NA
size: many

DNA: TGTGCCAGCAGTCCTATTTCCCCGACTAGCGGGAGATACGAGCAGTACTTC
CDR3: CASSPISPTSGRYEQYF
V: TRBV2
length: 17
J: TRBJ2-7
D: TRBD2
size: NA

DNA: TGTGCCAGCAGTTACGACGGGTCTGGTCAGCCCCAGCATTTT
CDR3: CASSYDGSGQPQHF
V: TRBV6-2/TRBV6-3
length: 14
J: TRBJ1-5
D: NA
size: NA

DNA: TGTGCCAGCAGCTTAAACGGGGACCCTTTATCCAATGAGCAGTTCTTC
CDR3: CASSLNGDPLSNEQFF
V: TRBV7-3
length: 16
J: TRBJ2-1
D: NA
size: many

DNA: TGCAGCTCCGCCCGGCAGGGGCGCCGTCGGCCTGAAGCTTTCTTT
CDR3: CSSARQGRRRPEAFF
V: TRBV29-1
length: 15
J: TRBJ1-1
D: NA
size: few

DNA: TGCGCCAGCAGCCTTACTAGCGGTCCAAACAATGAGCAGTTCTTC
CDR3: CASSLTSGPNNEQFF
V: TRBV4-1
length: 15
J: TRBJ2-1
D: TRBD2
size: few

DNA: TGTGCCAGCAGTTTAGTCAGGGGGCGAGGGAATTCACCCCTCCACTTT
CDR3: CASSLVRGRGNSPLHF
V: TRBV28
length: 16
J: TRBJ1-6
D: TRBD1
size: NA

DNA: TGTGCCAGCAGGCAGGGTAGCGGGGAGCTGTTTTTT
CDR3: CASRQGSGELFF
V: TRBV28
length: 12
J: TRBJ2-2
D: NA
size: many

DNA: TGTGCCAGCAGTAAGGGGACCGCCAAACCTTTCTTT
CDR3: CASSKGTAKPFF
V: TRBV27
length: 12
J: TRBJ1-1
D: NA
size: NA

DNA: TGTGCCAGCAGTTTGGGCAACTATGGCTACACCTTC
CDR3: CASSLGNYGYTF
V: TRBV12-3/TRBV12-4
length: 12
J: TRBJ1-2
D: NA
size: many

DNA: TGTGCCAGCAGTTACTTTCCGGCGCATGACTCCTACAATGAGCAGTTCTTC
CDR3: CASSYFPAHDSYNEQFF
V: TRBV6-5
length: 17
J: TRBJ2-1
D: NA
size: NA

DNA: TGTGCCAGCAATGAAGGAACCCCGGGACAGGGGAATAGCAATCAGCCCCAGCATTTT
CDR3: CASNEGTPGQGNSNQPQHF
V: TRBV6-1
length: 19
J: TRBJ1-5
D: TRBD1
size: few

DNA: TGTGCCAGCAGTGGACAGGGCCGCTCTGGGGCCAACGTCCTGACTTTC
CDR3: CASSGQGRSGANVLTF
V: TRBV6-2/TRBV6-3
length: 16
J: TRBJ2-6
D: TRBD1
size: NA

DNA: TGTGCCAGCAGAGCGACAGCCAAACCTAGCAATCAGCCCCAGCATTTT
CDR3: CASRATAKPSNQPQHF
V: TRBV28
length: 16
J: TRBJ1-5
D: NA
size: many

DNA: TGTGCCAGCAGCGCGGGACAGGGGTACACAGATACGCAGTATTTT
CDR3: CASSAGQGYTDTQYF
V: TRBV9
length: 15
J: TRBJ2-3
D: TRBD1
size: NA

DNA: TGTGCCAGCAGTTACAGGGGACAGGGGACTGGGGAGACCCAGTACTTC
CDR3: CASSYRGQGTGETQYF
V: TRBV6-5
length: 16
J: TRBJ2-5
D: TRBD1
size: many

DNA: TGTGCCAGCAGTCCCCATGGGGGGGCCGGGGATACGCAGTATTTT
CDR3: CASSPHGGAGDTQYF
V: TRBV6-1
length: 15
J: TRBJ2-3
D: NA
size: many

DNA: TGTGCCATCAGTGGCAAGGGGCAGCCCTCGGAGGGCACTGAAGCTTTCTTT
CDR3: CAISGKGQPSEGTEAFF
V: TRBV10-3
length: 17
J: TRBJ1-1
D: NA
size: few

DNA: TGTGCCAGCAGCTGGGGCGGAGCCTACGAGCAGTACTTC
CDR3: CASSWGGAYEQYF
V: TRBV7-9
length: 13
J: TRBJ2-7
D: NA
size: NA

DNA: TGTGCCAGCAGTTACTCGGGACAGTTAAATGAAAAACTGTTTTTT
CDR3: CASSYSGQLNEKLFF
V: TRBV6-5
length: 15
J: TRBJ1-4
D: TRBD1
size: NA

DNA: TGTGCCAGCACCACGTTCTCTGGGGCCAACGTCCTGACTTTC
CDR3: CASTTFSGANVLTF
V: TRBV12-3/TRBV12-4
length: 14
J: TRBJ2-6
D: NA
size: many

DNA: TGTGCCAGCAGCACTACAGGAGTTTACAATGAGCAGTTCTTC
CDR3: CASSTTGVYNEQFF
V: TRBV11-3
length: 14
J: TRBJ2-1
D: NA
size: many

DNA: TGTGCCAGCAGCCGGCGGGTGCGGGGACCTTCCTATGGCTACACCTTC
CDR3: CASSRRVRGPSYGYTF
V: TRBV2
length: 16
J: TRBJ1-2
D: NA
size: many